Listed below are T cell receptor beta chains from one sample, sequenced in a study of control samples from healthy donors and cancer patients. Repertoires were generated with immunoSEQ multiplex PCR, while TCRdb's copy carries only in-frame clones and drops some. The table includes approximately 170,000 clones, about 91% detected once. The sequenced sample was blood. The receptors come from a woman aged 25 to 45 in good health. Each CDR3 is given with its conserved first and last residue. The order of the fields is D gene, clone size, V gene, J gene, CDR3 protein, CDR3 DNA. A D gene is named only where the DNA matches it firmly. Expanded clones get a size class; other rows say once, few or many, or leave the size out.

>TRBD2|-|TRBV27|TRBJ2-7
CASSPWGGRYEQYF
TGTGCCAGCAGTCCGTGGGGAGGGAGGTACGAGCAGTACTTC
>TRBD2|-|TRBV19|TRBJ2-3
CASSGGVRTDTQYF
TGTGCCAGTAGTGGGGGGGTCAGAACAGATACGCAGTATTTT
>TRBD1|-|TRBV18|TRBJ2-5
CASSPGTGRQETQYF
TGTGCCAGCTCACCTGGGACAGGGAGGCAAGAGACCCAGTACTTC
>-|once|TRBV29-1|TRBJ2-7
CSVVEGSYEQYF
TGCAGCGTTGTGGAGGGCTCCTACGAGCAGTACTTC
>-|-|TRBV7-9|TRBJ1-1
CATTPGGGNTEAFF
TGTGCCACAACCCCCGGGGGAGGAAACACTGAAGCTTTCTTT
>TRBD1|-|TRBV3-1/TRBV3-2|TRBJ2-2
CASSYRGQNGELFF
TGTGCCAGCAGCTACAGGGGGCAGAACGGGGAGCTGTTTTTT
>-|once|TRBV7-9|TRBJ1-1
CASSLVPFEAFF
TGTGCCAGCAGCTTAGTCCCCTTTGAAGCTTTCTTT
>-|-|TRBV5-6|TRBJ2-5
CASSLSVGETQYF
TGTGCCAGCAGCCTTAGCGTGGGTGAGACCCAGTACTTC
>-|-|TRBV28|TRBJ1-1
CASSRPWGVNTEAFF
TGTGCCAGCAGTCGCCCTTGGGGGGTGAACACTGAAGCTTTCTTT
>-|-|TRBV19|TRBJ2-5
CASSVVPGRTETQYF
TGTGCCAGTAGTGTAGTTCCAGGACGCACAGAGACCCAGTACTTC
>-|once|TRBV6-5|TRBJ1-4
CASSLSGSTEKLFF
TGTGCCAGCAGTCTGTCAGGTTCTACTGAAAAACTGTTTTTT
>-|-|TRBV5-1|TRBJ1-2
CASSLVPRTTGLDTF
TGCGCCAGCAGCTTGGTTCCACGAACAACAGGGCTCGACACCTTC
>-|-|TRBV28|TRBJ1-2
CASSSRVGYTF
TGTGCCAGCAGTTCCAGGGTCGGCTACACCTTC
>TRBD2|-|TRBV27|TRBJ2-7
CASSLKASGLYRSYEQYF
TGTGCCAGCAGTTTAAAGGCTAGCGGGCTTTACCGCTCCTACGAGCAGTACTTC
>-|once|TRBV9|TRBJ2-5
CASSPVGREETQYF
TGTGCCAGCAGCCCAGTAGGCAGGGAAGAGACCCAGTACTTC
>-|few|TRBV6-5|TRBJ1-1
CASSYTPDLSGAFF
TGTGCCAGCAGTTACACCCCGGACCTTTCGGGGGCTTTCTTT
>-|-|TRBV10-3|TRBJ1-1
CATRRGSVLNTEAFF
TGTGCCACCCGCCGGGGCTCAGTTCTAAACACTGAAGCTTTCTTT
>TRBD2|-|TRBV6-5|TRBJ2-3
CASTTLAGRGDTQYF
TGTGCCAGCACTACCCTAGCGGGGAGGGGGGATACGCAGTATTTT
>TRBD2|-|TRBV19|TRBJ2-7
CASKLRTSGFYEQYF
TGTGCCAGTAAGTTGAGGACTAGCGGATTTTACGAGCAGTACTTC
>TRBD2|few|TRBV27|TRBJ2-3
CASRLAGADTQYF
TGTGCCAGCAGACTAGCGGGAGCAGATACGCAGTATTTT
>-|-|TRBV27|TRBJ2-7
CASSDGTTITYEQYF
TGTGCCAGCAGTGACGGGACAACTATAACCTACGAGCAGTACTTC
>TRBD1|-|TRBV4-1|TRBJ1-2
CASSQGSDRAYGYTF
TGCGCCAGCAGCCAAGGTTCCGACAGGGCGTACGGCTACACCTTC
>-|-|TRBV5-1|TRBJ1-4
CASSRTDGSNEKLFF
TGCGCCAGCAGCCGGACAGACGGTTCTAATGAAAAACTGTTTTTT
>-|-|TRBV11-1|TRBJ2-2
CASSLEGGNTGELFF
TGTGCCAGCAGCTTAGAGGGGGGGAACACCGGGGAGCTGTTTTTT
>-|few|TRBV15|TRBJ1-4
CATSRAATNEKLFF
TGTGCCACCAGCAGAGCTGCAACTAATGAAAAACTGTTTTTT
>-|-|TRBV6-5|TRBJ2-3
CASSRSGSTDTQYF
TGTGCCAGCAGTCGTAGCGGAAGCACAGATACGCAGTATTTT
>-|-|TRBV2|TRBJ1-1
CASTRPGAHAEAFF
TGTGCCAGCACCCGGCCGGGGGCGCATGCTGAAGCTTTCTTT
>-|-|TRBV9|TRBJ2-1
CASSVVQTGIIFHNEQFF
TGTGCCAGCAGCGTAGTGCAGACGGGGATAATATTCCACAATGAGCAGTTCTTC
>TRBD2|-|TRBV5-1|TRBJ2-2
CASSPGTSGGNTGELFF
TGCGCCAGCAGCCCCGGGACTAGCGGGGGGAACACCGGGGAGCTGTTTTTT
>-|-|TRBV4-2|TRBJ2-3
CASSQDGVGADTQYF
TGTGCCAGCAGCCAAGATGGGGTCGGGGCAGATACGCAGTATTTT
>-|-|TRBV15|TRBJ2-1
CATSRDRTQGRNEQFF
TGTGCCACCAGCAGAGACAGGACTCAGGGGAGGAATGAGCAGTTCTTC
>TRBD2|-|TRBV7-8|TRBJ2-3
CASSGSGRGDTQYF
TGTGCCAGCAGCGGAAGCGGGAGAGGCGATACGCAGTATTTT
>-|-|TRBV24-1|TRBJ2-1
CATSDSGEWSYNEQFF
TGTGCCACCAGTGATTCAGGGGAGTGGTCCTACAATGAGCAGTTCTTC
>-|-|TRBV14|TRBJ1-4
CASSQNTEKLFF
TGTGCCAGCAGCCAAAACACTGAAAAACTGTTTTTT
>-|once|TRBV21-1|TRBJ1-3
CASSKVDRVWAGSGNTIYF
TGTGCCAGCAGCAAAGTAGACAGGGTGTGGGCGGGCTCTGGAAACACCATATATTTT
>-|once|TRBV3-1/TRBV3-2|TRBJ2-7
CASSHVGDEQYF
TGTGCCAGCAGCCATGTCGGGGACGAGCAGTACTTC
>-|-|TRBV10-3|TRBJ2-5
CAISELGETQYF
TGTGCCATCAGTGAGTTGGGGGAGACCCAGTACTTC
>-|-|TRBV2|TRBJ1-5
CATTREGNQPQHF
TGTGCCACTACTCGGGAGGGCAATCAGCCCCAGCATTTT
>TRBD1|once|TRBV3-1/TRBV3-2|TRBJ2-1
CASSPTTGGEQFF
TGTGCCAGCAGCCCCACCACAGGGGGAGAGCAGTTCTTC
>TRBD1|once|TRBV20-1|TRBJ1-4
CSASMGTGLNEKLFF
TGCAGTGCTAGTATGGGGACAGGACTTAATGAAAAACTGTTTTTT
>TRBD1|-|TRBV2|TRBJ2-2
CASSEYRGTGELFF
TGTGCCAGCAGTGAATACAGGGGCACCGGGGAGCTGTTTTTT
>-|-|TRBV30|TRBJ1-1
CAWSPMGTEAFF
TGTGCCTGGAGTCCCATGGGCACTGAAGCTTTCTTT
>-|-|TRBV5-4|TRBJ1-3
CASSSQGSGNTIYF
TGTGCCAGCAGCTCGCAAGGATCCGGAAACACCATATATTTT
>TRBD1|-|TRBV11-2|TRBJ1-1
CASSPWTGEAFF
TGTGCCAGCAGCCCCTGGACAGGTGAAGCTTTCTTT
>TRBD1|few|TRBV6-2/TRBV6-3|TRBJ2-7
CASSSRTGLEQYF
TGTGCCAGCAGTTCCCGGACAGGACTCGAGCAGTACTTC
>TRBD2|-|TRBV5-4|TRBJ2-3
CASSAGSGLDTQYF
TGTGCCAGCAGCGCCGGTAGCGGGTTGGATACGCAGTATTTT
>-|-|TRBV6-5|TRBJ2-1
CASSRDSTSYNEQFF
TGTGCCAGCAGCCGGGACTCAACCTCCTACAATGAGCAGTTCTTC
>-|-|TRBV5-1|TRBJ2-1
CASSQQYNEQFF
TGCGCCAGCAGCCAACAGTACAATGAGCAGTTCTTC
>-|-|TRBV29-1|TRBJ2-2
CSAGGPNTGELFF
TGCAGCGCCGGTGGGCCGAACACCGGGGAGCTGTTTTTT
>-|-|TRBV28|TRBJ1-1
CASSLSWGVTEAFF
TGTGCCAGCAGTTTAAGTTGGGGAGTCACTGAAGCTTTCTTT
>TRBD2|-|TRBV3-1/TRBV3-2|TRBJ2-1
CASSASGRAEQFF
TGTGCCAGCAGCGCTAGTGGGAGGGCTGAGCAGTTCTTC
>-|-|TRBV2|TRBJ2-3
CASPGSPGDTQYF
TGTGCCAGCCCTGGGTCCCCCGGGGATACGCAGTATTTT
>-|once|TRBV9|TRBJ1-5
CASSPRESPQPQHF
TGTGCCAGCAGCCCCCGGGAAAGCCCTCAGCCCCAGCATTTT
>-|-|TRBV3-1/TRBV3-2|TRBJ2-6
CASSQDGTQSGANVLTF
TGTGCCAGCAGCCAAGATGGGACCCAATCTGGGGCCAACGTCCTGACTTTC
>-|-|TRBV12-3/TRBV12-4|TRBJ1-1
CASTSYAEAFF
TGTGCCAGCACCTCTTACGCTGAAGCTTTCTTT